The rows below give T cell receptor beta chains drawn from one sample of a study of EBV T-cell therapy then PD-1 blockade in nasopharyngeal carcinoma. Repertoires were generated with immunoSEQ multiplex PCR, while TCRdb's copy carries only in-frame clones and drops some. The sample holds roughly 14,000 clones, around 84% seen once. What these receptors recognize is not known. Sequences were derived from CD8+ T cells from blood, sampled around day 100 from a patient whose treatment included autologous EBV-specific T cells and nivolumab. The source is a man aged 35 to 55 with nasopharyngeal carcinoma. Both conserved end residues are part of each CDR3. Each record gives: clone size, V gene, CDR3 protein. Rows give clone size only sometimes, using once, few, many, or a class for an expanded clone.

>few|TRBV6-4
CASSEGDPSNEQFF
>NA|TRBV28
CASSYIGQGDYEQYF
>NA|TRBV7-3
CASSHREATNTGELFF
>NA|TRBV7-6
CASRGYLPDTQYF
>NA|TRBV4-1
CASSQERRSSALKTEAFF
>once|TRBV19
CASSRDTTQYF
>NA|TRBV6-4
CASSELAGGPDTQYF
>NA|TRBV12-3/TRBV12-4
CATVGGGDTQYF
>NA|TRBV28
CASSLEGLQPQHF
>NA|TRBV30
CAWGDDQETQYF
>NA|TRBV5-6
CASSPDGGVKFF
>NA|TRBV3-1/TRBV3-2
CASSLGTGGRRVNEQFF
>NA|TRBV9
CASSVATWGEGNYEQYF
>few|TRBV10-2
CASRGGYEQYF
>NA|TRBV29-1
CSVGAPEAFF
>NA|TRBV5-5
CASSWHRDRGGYEQYF
>NA|TRBV5-6
CASSGGTTSTDTQYF
>NA|TRBV2
CASSEFPHLEGRMAGYTF
>few|TRBV5-4
CASSAGEAGGWEQYF
>NA|TRBV29-1
CSVEGSSGGWNEQFF
>NA|TRBV27
CASSSHRDEQYF
>few|TRBV11-3
CASSSWANEQFF
>NA|TRBV7-9
CASSHEKKQGNYGYTF
>NA|TRBV9
CASSVGGVANYGYTF
>NA|TRBV9
CASSSTIGGEAFF
>NA|TRBV7-6
CASSPRLDTQYF
>NA|TRBV7-9
CASSPPNRESNSPLHF